This TCR beta chain stems from a study of blood T cell repertoires in COVID-19 (dated by TCRdb to about 2020). With regard to the full study: Samples covering the acute and convalescent phases of COVID-19 were provided by collaborators in the United States, Italy and Spain. The prospective study material was composed of cDNA or gDNA derived from T cells, B-cell-depleted T cells, or PBMCs. The dataset comprised deeply sampled blood TCRbeta repertoires from subjects exposed to, actively infected with, or recovered from COVID-19. The repertoires were released in a freely available public database meant as a resource for research on the immune response to SARS-CoV-2. Samples came from the ongoing ImmuneRACE study (first 160 participants) plus 1,254 subjects from 6 global collaborators. Sample metadata almost always included a de-identified subject ID, COVID-19 status, age in years and sex. HLA class I and class II types, where available, came from metadata supplied by the sample provider rather than from assay-based typing.

General findings and caveats noted by the study authors: The quantity of clinical and demographic metadata differed by source and by participant and was supplied without curation.

Trimmed from V: 2 bases; trimmed from J: 5 bases; junction bases lacking a gene match: 2. The CDR3, from cysteine to phenylalanine, totals 15 residues. Only the CDR3 part of the read is kept: 45 bases, read in frame from the first base. As encoded in the germline V gene (reference sequence), CDR1 is SGHNT while CDR2 is YYREEE. Collaborating institutions collected whole blood in K2EDTA tubes following their own protocols. For TCRbeta analysis, collaborators shipped samples as frozen whole blood, isolated PBMCs, or DNA extracted from either of those sample types. With regard to this clone: Its specific antigen is unknown. Per-nucleotide qualities are absent, and no much larger clonotype sits a single base away.

TCRbeta CDR3 regions were amplified from genomic DNA using the immunoSEQ Assay, a bias-controlled multiplex PCR. For the original study's pipeline: The number of nucleated cells in each sample was estimated from the amplification of reference gene primers within the assay. To quantify the absolute abundance of each unique TCRbeta CDR3 rearrangement, sequence reads were collapsed and filtered. For each sample, productive Simpson clonality was calculated as the square root of Simpson's diversity index across productive rearrangements. TCRdb retrieved this table from immuneACCESS and kept in-frame rearrangements only. Not all clones are present; in checked studies, unresolved V genes account for under half, and no reason is known for the remainder. V, J and clone size are taken as reported in that table, and D and trimming were inferred from the DNA itself. In this sample the table shows more than 110,000 clones, around 82% of which occur a single time. Of the sample, over 35% falls within the top ten clones.

The sequenced sample consisted of peripheral blood. The rearranged chain carries TRBV5-4 and TRBJ2-1, with 12 middle bases fitting TRBD2. The clonotype was recovered from a human donor in a cohort sampled during active COVID-19. The CDR3 protein is CASSFGLAGNNEQFF. In nucleotide form, the sequence is TGTGCCAGCAGCTTTGGACTAGCGGGAAACAATGAGCAGTTCTTC.